A selection of T cell receptor beta chains follows, all from one sample in a study of T cell responses to AZD1222 COVID-19 vaccine. Clones were sequenced by immunoSEQ multiplex PCR, and TCRdb holds only the in-frame ones, with some missing. The data show about 150,000 clones, less than 95% seen once. The source was peripheral blood, collected on day 0 of AZD1222 vaccination. All receptors come from an adult in good health. The CDR3 runs from the conserved cysteine through the conserved F or W. A D gene is named only where the DNA matches it firmly.

TRBV5-6	TRBD1	TRBJ1-2	TGTGCCAGCAGCTTTGGTTTGGGACAGGCCGACGGGGGCTATGGCTACACCTTC	CASSFGLGQADGGYGYTF
TRBV7-3	-	TRBJ2-1	TGTGCCAGCAGCGGTACTAGATACAATGAGCAGTTCTTC	CASSGTRYNEQFF
TRBV5-6	TRBD1	TRBJ1-6	TGTGCCAGCAGCCCCCGACAGACAGGGACAGTTAATTCACCCCTCCACTTT	CASSPRQTGTVNSPLHF
TRBV10-3	-	TRBJ1-2	TGTGCCATCAGTGAGTGGGATGCTAACTATGGCTACACCTTC	CAISEWDANYGYTF
TRBV19	TRBD2	TRBJ2-2	TGTGCCACGCTAGCGGGAGATTTCGGGGAGCTGTTTTTT	CATLAGDFGELFF
TRBV15	TRBD1	TRBJ1-4	TGTGCCACCAGCAGAGAACAGGGGAAGGGTGAAAAACTGTTTTTT	CATSREQGKGEKLFF
TRBV24-1	-	TRBJ2-3	TGTGCCACCAGTGACCTCGGGGGCACAGATACGCAGTATTTT	CATSDLGGTDTQYF
TRBV5-1	-	TRBJ2-2	TGCGCCAGCAGCTCGGACGTATCGAACACCGGGGAGCTGTTTTTT	CASSSDVSNTGELFF
TRBV18	TRBD1	TRBJ2-7	TGTGCCAGCTCACGTAGACTACAGGGGACATACGAGCAGTACTTC	CASSRRLQGTYEQYF
TRBV5-1	-	TRBJ1-1	TGCGCCAGCAGGGTGACAGGGAACACTGAAGCTTTCTTT	CASRVTGNTEAFF
TRBV28	TRBD2	TRBJ2-7	TGTGCCACTGCTCTAGCGGGAGAACGTCCCGAGCAGTACTTC	CATALAGERPEQYF
TRBV29-1	-	TRBJ1-1	TGCAGCGTTGGGCCCGGGAACACTGAAGCTTTCTTT	CSVGPGNTEAFF
TRBV14	-	TRBJ2-2	TGTGCCAGCAGCCAAGTGCACCCCCGGACCACCGGGGAGCTGTTTTTT	CASSQVHPRTTGELFF
TRBV10-3	TRBD2	TRBJ2-3	TGTGCCATGGCTAGCGGGAGGACAGATACGCAGTATTTT	CAMASGRTDTQYF
TRBV5-4	-	TRBJ2-7	TGTGCCAGCAGCTCCCCCGCCTACGAGCAGTACTTC	CASSSPAYEQYF
TRBV5-5	TRBD1	TRBJ1-2	TGTGCCAGCAGCCCATACGGGACAGGGGACGCCTACACCTTC	CASSPYGTGDAYTF
TRBV5-6	-	TRBJ2-7	TGTGCCAGCAGCTTGGTGGGATTCTACGAGCAGTACTTC	CASSLVGFYEQYF
TRBV2	-	TRBJ1-1	TGTGCCACGCATCCGGACACGGCATCCACTGAAGCTTTCTTT	CATHPDTASTEAFF
TRBV7-2	-	TRBJ2-7	TGTGCCAGCAGCTTAGATGGTTCGAGCGAGCAGTACTTC	CASSLDGSSEQYF
TRBV7-9	-	TRBJ2-7	TGTGCCAGCAGCTCGGCCTGGGACGAGCAGTACTTC	CASSSAWDEQYF
TRBV5-6	-	TRBJ1-2	TGTGCCAGCAGCTTAAGAGAGGGGGTCTATGGCTACACCTTC	CASSLREGVYGYTF
TRBV2	-	TRBJ1-5	TGTGCCAGCGCCGGACCCTATAGCAATCAGCCCCAGCATTTT	CASAGPYSNQPQHF
TRBV3-1/TRBV3-2	TRBD1	TRBJ1-1	TGTGCCAGCAGCCAAGGGTGGACAGGGAGCACTGAAGCTTTCTTT	CASSQGWTGSTEAFF
TRBV6-2/TRBV6-3	TRBD1	TRBJ1-5	TGTGCCAGCAGTTACCCGACAGGGGGGCATCAGCCCCAGCATTTT	CASSYPTGGHQPQHF
TRBV5-1	TRBD1	TRBJ1-1	TGCGCCAGCAGCCCTCACCTCCCCGGGACAGGGAGTACTGAAGCTTTCTTT	CASSPHLPGTGSTEAFF
TRBV18	TRBD1	TRBJ2-7	TGTGCCAGCTCACCATTCTCCCCCTCCACAGGGGTGCACGAGCAGTACTTC	CASSPFSPSTGVHEQYF
TRBV3-1/TRBV3-2	TRBD1	TRBJ2-1	TGTGCCAGCAGCTATGAACCGGGACAGGGCTTTTACAATGAGCAGTTCTTC	CASSYEPGQGFYNEQFF
TRBV3-1/TRBV3-2	TRBD1	TRBJ2-7	TGTGCCAGCAGCAGACGAAAGACAGGGAACGGATACGAGCAGTACTTC	CASSRRKTGNGYEQYF
TRBV6-5	-	TRBJ2-5	TGTGCCGGGTCCTCTACGCAGGGAGAGACCCAGTACTTC	CAGSSTQGETQYF
TRBV18	-	TRBJ2-2	TGTGCCAGCTCACCATGGGGAGGCGGGGAGCTGTTTTTT	CASSPWGGGELFF
TRBV29-1	-	TRBJ2-1	TGCAGCGTTGAGAACCAGGGGGGTGGGAATGAGCAGTTCTTC	CSVENQGGGNEQFF
TRBV11-2	-	TRBJ2-7	TGTGCCAGCAGCTTAGTCCCTTCAGGGTCGTACGAGCAGTACTTC	CASSLVPSGSYEQYF
TRBV4-2	TRBD2	TRBJ2-1	TGTGCCAGCAGCCGACAGACTAGCGGAACCTACAATGAGCAGTTCTTC	CASSRQTSGTYNEQFF